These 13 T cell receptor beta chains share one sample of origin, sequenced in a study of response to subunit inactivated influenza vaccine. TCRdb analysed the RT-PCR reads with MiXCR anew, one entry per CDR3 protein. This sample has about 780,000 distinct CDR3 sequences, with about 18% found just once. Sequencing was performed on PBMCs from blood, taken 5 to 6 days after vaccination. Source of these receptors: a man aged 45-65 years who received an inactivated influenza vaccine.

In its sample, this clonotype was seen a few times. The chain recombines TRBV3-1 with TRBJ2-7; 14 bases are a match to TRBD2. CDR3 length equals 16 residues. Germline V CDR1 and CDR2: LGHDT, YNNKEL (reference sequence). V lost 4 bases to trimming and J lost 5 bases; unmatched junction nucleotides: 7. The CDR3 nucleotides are TGTGCCAGCAGCCCAGCTCTGGGACTAGCGGGAGACGAGCAGTACTTC. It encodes CASSPALGLAGDEQYF.

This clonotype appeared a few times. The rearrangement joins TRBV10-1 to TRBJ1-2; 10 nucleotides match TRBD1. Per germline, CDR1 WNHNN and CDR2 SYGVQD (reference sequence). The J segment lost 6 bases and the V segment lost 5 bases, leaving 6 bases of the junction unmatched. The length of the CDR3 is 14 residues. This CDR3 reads CASSPGQGLHGYTF. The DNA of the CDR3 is TGCGCCAGCAGTCCGGGACAGGGGCTGCATGGCTACACCTTC.

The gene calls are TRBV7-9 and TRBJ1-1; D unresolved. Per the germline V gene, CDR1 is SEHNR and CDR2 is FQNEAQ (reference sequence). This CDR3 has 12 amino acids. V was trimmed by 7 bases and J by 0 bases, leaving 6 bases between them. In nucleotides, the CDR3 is TGTGCCAGCACGGGTTTGAACACTGAAGCTTTCTTT. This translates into CASTGLNTEAFF.

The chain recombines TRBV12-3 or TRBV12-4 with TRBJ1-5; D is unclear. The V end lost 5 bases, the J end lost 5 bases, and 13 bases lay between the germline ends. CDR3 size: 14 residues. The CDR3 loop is CASSKRLSDQPQHF. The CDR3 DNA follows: TGTGCCAGCAGTAAACGCCTATCGGATCAGCCCCAGCATTTT.

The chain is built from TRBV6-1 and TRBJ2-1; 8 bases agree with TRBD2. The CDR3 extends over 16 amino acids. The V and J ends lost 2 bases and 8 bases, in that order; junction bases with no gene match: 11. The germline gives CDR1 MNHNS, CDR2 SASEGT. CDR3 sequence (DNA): TGTGCCAGCAGTGAACGTTGGCTAGCGGGTCTGGATGAGCAGTTCTTC. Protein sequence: CASSERWLAGLDEQFF.

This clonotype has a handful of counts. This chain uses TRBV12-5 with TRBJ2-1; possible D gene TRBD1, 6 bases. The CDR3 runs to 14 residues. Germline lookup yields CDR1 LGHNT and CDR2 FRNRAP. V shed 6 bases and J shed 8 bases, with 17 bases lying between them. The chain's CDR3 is CASGTGTITDEQFF. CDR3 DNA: TGTGCTAGTGGAACCGGGACAATTACCGATGAGCAGTTCTTC.

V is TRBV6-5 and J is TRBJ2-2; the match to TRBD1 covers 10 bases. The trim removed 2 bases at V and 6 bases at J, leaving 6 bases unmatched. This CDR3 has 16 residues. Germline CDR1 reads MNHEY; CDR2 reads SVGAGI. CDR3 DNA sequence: TGTGCCAGCAGTTACACGGGACAGGGGATTTCCGGGGAGCTGTTTTTT. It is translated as CASSYTGQGISGELFF.

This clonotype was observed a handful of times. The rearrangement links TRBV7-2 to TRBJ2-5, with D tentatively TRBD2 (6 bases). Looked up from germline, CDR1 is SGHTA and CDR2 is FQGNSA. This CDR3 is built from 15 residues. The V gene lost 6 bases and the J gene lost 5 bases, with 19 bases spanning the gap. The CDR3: CASSLDVGGRETQYF. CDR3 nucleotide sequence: TGTGCCAGCAGTCTCGACGTGGGGGGTAGGGAGACCCAGTACTTC.

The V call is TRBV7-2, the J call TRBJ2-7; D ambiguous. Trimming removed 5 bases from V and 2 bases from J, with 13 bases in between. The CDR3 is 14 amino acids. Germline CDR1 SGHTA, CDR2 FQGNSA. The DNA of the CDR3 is TGTGCCAGCAGCCTGAGGATTTCCGCCTACGAGCAGTACTTC. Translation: CASSLRISAYEQYF.

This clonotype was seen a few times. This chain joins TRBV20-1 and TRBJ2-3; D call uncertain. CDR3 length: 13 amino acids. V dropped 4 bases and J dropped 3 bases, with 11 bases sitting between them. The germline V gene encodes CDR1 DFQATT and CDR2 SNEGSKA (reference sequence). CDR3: CSATVGLTDTQYF. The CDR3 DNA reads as TGCAGTGCTACGGTGGGATTGACAGATACGCAGTATTTT.

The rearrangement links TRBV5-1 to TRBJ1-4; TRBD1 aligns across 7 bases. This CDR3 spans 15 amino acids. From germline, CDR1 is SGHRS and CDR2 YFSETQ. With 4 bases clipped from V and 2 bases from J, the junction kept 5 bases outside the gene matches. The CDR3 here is CASSTQGSTNEKLFF. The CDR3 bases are TGCGCCAGCAGCACACAGGGGTCGACTAATGAAAAACTGTTTTTT.

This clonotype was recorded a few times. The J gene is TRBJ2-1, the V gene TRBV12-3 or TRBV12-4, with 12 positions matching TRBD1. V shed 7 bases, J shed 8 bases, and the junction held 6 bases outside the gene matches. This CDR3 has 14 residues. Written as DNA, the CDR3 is TGTGCCAGCAACCCGGGACAGGGGGCCTATGAGCAGTTCTTC. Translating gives CASNPGQGAYEQFF.

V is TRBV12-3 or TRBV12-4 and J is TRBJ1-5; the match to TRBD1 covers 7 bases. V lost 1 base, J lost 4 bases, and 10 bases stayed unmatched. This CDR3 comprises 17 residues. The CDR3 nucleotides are TGTGCCAGCAGTTTAGGTGGCCGGGACAGAGTTAATCAGCCCCAGCATTTT. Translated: CASSLGGRDRVNQPQHF.